These 17 T cell receptor beta chains originate from one sample sequenced in a study of shared clonotypes between healthy human individuals. Positive CCR7 selection of CD45RO-negative cells yielded the naive CD8 cells, and terminally differentiated effector memory CD45RA+ cells were excluded. TCRdb keeps only in-frame clones here, not all; method: immunoSEQ multiplex PCR. The sample has around 580,000 clones, about 98% seen once; the top ten hold 0.3%. Sequenced input: naive CD8+ T cells sorted from blood. Receptors originate from a young man in good health.

The J gene is TRBJ2-1, the V gene TRBV15; no definite D call. CDR3 size: 14 residues. Germline-derived CDR1 and CDR2 are LNHNV and YYDKDF (reference sequence). The V gene lost 0 bases and the J gene lost 9 bases, with 12 bases spanning the gap. The CDR3 bases are TGTGCCACCAGCAGAGATTTTGGGCGACGTGAGCAGTTCTTC. This codes for CATSRDFGRREQFF. The variable domain in full, with the rest retrieved from reference TRBV15 and TRBJ2-1, is DAMVIQNPRYQVTQFGKPVTLSCSQTLNHNVMYWYQQKSSQAPKLLFHYYDKDFNNEADTPDNFQSRRPNTSFCFLDIRSPGLGDTAMYLCATSRDFGRREQFFGPGTRLTVL.

The gene calls are TRBV9 and TRBJ2-1; TRBD2 aligns across 7 bases. Germline V CDR1 and CDR2: SGDLS, YYNGEE. The CDR3 covers 14 residues. V dropped 2 bases and J dropped 5; count of bases not matched to a gene: 4. The CDR3 reads CASSVGGSHNEQFF. The CDR3, as DNA: TGTGCCAGCAGCGTGGGAGGGTCCCACAATGAGCAGTTCTTC.

V and J are TRBV5-1 and TRBJ2-2; D perhaps matches TRBD2 (6 bases). This CDR3 has 17 residues. Deletions cut 1 base from V and 6 bases from J, with 19 bases between. The germline gives CDR1 SGHRS, CDR2 YFSETQ. CDR3 amino acids: CASSLSRAGKASGELFF. The CDR3 DNA reads as TGCGCCAGCAGCTTGTCCAGGGCGGGAAAGGCATCCGGGGAGCTGTTTTTT.

This sequence joins TRBV14 and TRBJ2-7; 11 bases agree with TRBD1. CDR1 is SGHDN and CDR2 is FVKESK in the germline V gene. Trimming cost V 4 bases and J 0 bases; bases outside gene matches: 2. This CDR3 region has 15 residues. The CDR3 here is CASSPGTGGSYEQYF. Written as DNA, the CDR3 is TGTGCCAGCAGCCCCGGGACAGGGGGCTCCTACGAGCAGTACTTC.

The chain uses TRBV7-8 and TRBJ2-5; 8 nucleotides line up with TRBD1. Germline V lookup: CDR1 SGHVS, CDR2 FQNEAQ. This CDR3 contains 17 residues. The J segment lost 2 bases and the V segment lost 1 base, leaving 9 bases of the junction unmatched. DNA for the CDR3: TGTGCCAGCAGCTTAGATAGGACAGGGACCCAACAAGAGACCCAGTACTTC. Translation gives CASSLDRTGTQQETQYF.

Only one count was recorded for this clone. V gene TRBV27 combines with J gene TRBJ2-1; 10 positions match TRBD2. Germline lookup yields CDR1 MNHEY and CDR2 SMNVEV (reference sequence). The CDR3 has 12 residues. CDR3 coding DNA: TGTTCTAGCGGGAGAGTGAACAATGAGCAGTTCTTC. Translation gives CSSGRVNNEQFF.

The chain combines TRBV6-5 with TRBJ2-1, with 9 bases fitting TRBD2. This CDR3 has 15 amino acids. Germline trimming cut 2 bases from V and 9 bases from J; bases unmatched to any gene: 8. Germline V gene lookup returns CDR1 MNHEY and CDR2 SVGAGI. Here the CDR3 reads CASSYSLAGYSEQFF. For the CDR3, the DNA is TGTGCCAGCAGTTACAGTCTAGCGGGATACTCTGAGCAGTTCTTC.

The chain has TRBV10-3 and TRBJ2-3; 7 bases are shared with TRBD2. This CDR3 contains 16 residues. Germline V gives CDR1 ENHRY, CDR2 SYGVKD. Losses at the gene ends were 6 bases for V and 1 base for J; bases not matched to a gene: 10. CDR3 nucleotides: TGTGCCATCAGCCGATGGACTAGGGAGGGCACAGATACGCAGTATTTT. Translated: CAISRWTREGTDTQYF.

The rearrangement joins TRBV7-3 to TRBJ2-2; D not certain. Per the germline V gene, CDR1 is SGHTA and CDR2 is FQGTGA. V was cut by 5 bases and J by 0 bases, with 22 bases left in between. The CDR3 sequence is 19 residues long. This chain's CDR3 is CASSPTPRLVGSNTGELFF. In DNA, the CDR3 is TGTGCCAGCAGCCCCACACCTAGGTTGGTGGGTTCGAACACCGGGGAGCTGTTTTTT.

This clone was observed a single time. The chain carries TRBV27 and TRBJ2-7; tentative D call: TRBD1 (5 bases). The V gene's germline CDR1 is MNHEY and CDR2 SMNVEV (reference sequence). V was trimmed by 1 base and J by 12 bases, leaving 19 bases between them. There are 14 residues in the CDR3. CDR3 region: CASSLWESADNTYF. The CDR3 nucleotides are TGTGCCAGCAGTTTATGGGAATCCGCGGACAACACGTACTTC.

V gene TRBV5-1 combines with J gene TRBJ2-7; 8 bases are shared with TRBD1. The CDR3 covers 13 residues. Trimming at V came to 4 bases and at J to 9 bases, leaving 9 bases not matched to a gene. Germline CDR1 reads SGHRS; CDR2 reads YFSETQ. This CDR3 is CASSLGTGNPQYF. DNA for the CDR3: TGCGCCAGCAGCCTAGGGACAGGAAACCCGCAGTACTTC.

This sequence joins TRBV25-1 and TRBJ2-1, with D unclear. Trimming stripped 6 bases from V and 1 base from J, with 7 bases between. The CDR3 has 13 amino acids. Germline V lookup: CDR1 MGHDK, CDR2 SYGVNS. The CDR3 protein is CASSWSSYNEQFF. The CDR3 DNA sequence: TGTGCCAGCAGCTGGAGTTCCTACAATGAGCAGTTCTTC. The variable domain in full, with the rest retrieved from reference TRBV25-1 and TRBJ2-1, is EADIYQTPRYLVIGTGKKITLECSQTMGHDKMYWYQQDPGMELHLIHYSYGVNSTEKGDLSSESTVSRIRTEHFPLTLESARPSHTSQYLCASSWSSYNEQFFGPGTRLTVL.

This rearrangement joins TRBV14 to TRBJ2-7, with 13 bases that match TRBD2. Per germline, CDR1 SGHDN and CDR2 FVKESK. Trimming took 6 bases from V and 7 from J; bases not matched to a gene: 6. The CDR3 runs 14 residues. This chain's CDR3 is CASRMTSGRNEQYF. CDR3 bases: TGTGCCAGCAGAATGACTAGCGGGAGGAATGAGCAGTACTTC. Supplemented by reference TRBV14 and TRBJ2-7, the full variable domain reads EAGVTQFPSHSVIEKGQTVTLRCDPISGHDNLYWYRRVMGKEIKFLLHFVKESKQDESGMPNNRFLAERTGGTYSTLKVQPAELEDSGVYFCASRMTSGRNEQYFGPGTRLTVT.

The chain is built from TRBV28 and TRBJ1-5; 9 bases match TRBD1. This CDR3 region has 15 residues. V gave up 7 bases and J gave up 4 bases; unmatched junction bases: 8. The germline gives CDR1 MDHEN, CDR2 SYDVKM. The CDR3, as DNA: TGTGCCAGCACCATAACAGGGGGCTTTAATCAGCCCCAGCATTTT. It codes for CASTITGGFNQPQHF.

Regarding this clone: A junction boundary mismatches the germline segment, possibly from a read error. The chain couples TRBV15 to TRBJ2-1, with 7 bases matching TRBD1. Germline assignment: CDR1 LNHNV and CDR2 YYDKDF (reference sequence). The CDR3 has 16 amino acids. The CDR3 spells CATSGDRVGSYNEQFF. In DNA, the CDR3 is TGTGCCACCAGCGGAGACAGGGTTGGGTCCTACAATGAGCAGTTCTTC.

The genes are TRBV5-1 and TRBJ2-7; D is tentatively TRBD1 or TRBD2 (5 bases each). V was pared by 1 base and J by 6 bases, with 8 bases between. This CDR3 has 12 amino acids. CDR1 SGHRS and CDR2 YFSETQ come from the germline V gene. CDR3 DNA sequence: TGCGCCAGCAGCTTGATCGGGGCCGAGCAGTACTTC. This encodes CASSLIGAEQYF.

In this sample, this clone turned up once. V and J are TRBV29-1 and TRBJ2-1; TRBD2 matches 10 bases. The CDR3 extends over 18 amino acids. Germline trimming cut 2 bases from V and 0 bases from J; bases unmatched to any gene: 10. The V gene's germline CDR1 is SQVTM and CDR2 ANQGSEA. The CDR3, as DNA: TGCAGCGTTGAATGGGCTAGCGGGAGAATGGGCTCCTACAATGAGCAGTTCTTC. As protein: CSVEWASGRMGSYNEQFF.